Listed below are T cell receptor beta chains from one sample, sequenced in a study of shared clonotypes between healthy human individuals. The method was immunoSEQ multiplex PCR; TCRdb's version includes in-frame clones alone and lacks a portion of them. The sample contains approximately 2,300,000 clones, 85% to 95% of which appear only once. Sequencing was performed on naive CD4+ T cells from PBMCs. All receptors derive from a man aged 18 to 30 in good health. Some clones in this sample may be carry-over from other donors' samples. The CDR3 runs from the conserved cysteine through the conserved F or W. Each record gives: clone size, J gene, V gene, D gene, CDR3 DNA, CDR3 protein. A D gene is named only where the DNA matches it firmly. Size values are once, few and many counts, or a class for expanded clones, and some rows have none.

clone size: NA; J gene: TRBJ2-1; V gene: TRBV5-1; D gene: TRBD2; CDR3 DNA: TGCGCCAGCAGCTGGAGACTAGCGGGAGGGGGAGATAACAATGAGCAGTTCTTC; CDR3 protein: CASSWRLAGGGDNNEQFF
clone size: NA; J gene: TRBJ1-1; V gene: TRBV25-1; D gene: NA; CDR3 DNA: TGTGCCAGCAGTATGGACTTGAACACTGAAGCTTTCTTT; CDR3 protein: CASSMDLNTEAFF
clone size: NA; J gene: TRBJ2-7; V gene: TRBV6-1; D gene: TRBD1; CDR3 DNA: TGTGCCAGCAGAGAGGGACAGATCAGCGAGCAGTACTTC; CDR3 protein: CASREGQISEQYF
clone size: NA; J gene: TRBJ2-2; V gene: TRBV28; D gene: NA; CDR3 DNA: TGTGCCAGCAGTTCGACAGTCTATTCAGACAACACCGGGGAGCTGTTTTTT; CDR3 protein: CASSSTVYSDNTGELFF
clone size: NA; J gene: TRBJ2-7; V gene: TRBV30; D gene: TRBD1; CDR3 DNA: TGTGCCTGGAGGGCTTTGGACAGGGGGCAAGAGCAGTACTTC; CDR3 protein: CAWRALDRGQEQYF
clone size: few; J gene: TRBJ1-1; V gene: TRBV9; D gene: NA; CDR3 DNA: TGTGCCAGCAGCGTAGTTAGTCAGGCGAACACTGAAGCTTTCTTT; CDR3 protein: CASSVVSQANTEAFF
clone size: NA; J gene: TRBJ1-2; V gene: TRBV18; D gene: TRBD1; CDR3 DNA: TGTGCCAGCTCACCTGGACAGGGGGCATATTATGGCTACACCTTC; CDR3 protein: CASSPGQGAYYGYTF
clone size: NA; J gene: TRBJ1-1; V gene: TRBV28; D gene: TRBD1; CDR3 DNA: TGTGCCAGCACCCTACAGGGGGTGGGGAACACTGAAGCTTTCTTT; CDR3 protein: CASTLQGVGNTEAFF
clone size: NA; J gene: TRBJ1-4; V gene: TRBV7-2; D gene: NA; CDR3 DNA: TGTGCCAGCAGCTTAGGTCAACAGTCTGAAAAACTGTTTTTT; CDR3 protein: CASSLGQQSEKLFF
clone size: NA; J gene: TRBJ2-1; V gene: TRBV11-2; D gene: NA; CDR3 DNA: TGTGCCAGCAGTCCAACTAGGGACAATGAGCAGTTCTTC; CDR3 protein: CASSPTRDNEQFF
clone size: NA; J gene: TRBJ1-5; V gene: TRBV7-2; D gene: NA; CDR3 DNA: TGTGCCAGCAGTTCCAGAGGGGGTAGCAATCAGCCCCAGCATTTT; CDR3 protein: CASSSRGGSNQPQHF
clone size: NA; J gene: TRBJ2-3; V gene: TRBV2; D gene: NA; CDR3 DNA: TGTGCCAGCAGTGAAGAAATGGTTGGCGCCGGCAGATATACGCAGTATTTT; CDR3 protein: CASSEEMVGAGRYTQYF
clone size: NA; J gene: TRBJ1-1; V gene: TRBV9; D gene: TRBD1; CDR3 DNA: TGTGCCAGCAGCGATCCCGACAGGGGTGAAGCTTTCTTT; CDR3 protein: CASSDPDRGEAFF
clone size: NA; J gene: TRBJ2-7; V gene: TRBV28; D gene: TRBD2; CDR3 DNA: TGTGCCAGCAGTCTCTCCCGTCCGGGACTAGCGGGGAGTAAGGCCTACGAGCAGTACTTC; CDR3 protein: CASSLSRPGLAGSKAYEQYF
clone size: NA; J gene: TRBJ2-3; V gene: TRBV6-5; D gene: NA; CDR3 DNA: TGTGCCAGCAGTTACATGTCCGCTACAGATACGCAGTATTTT; CDR3 protein: CASSYMSATDTQYF
clone size: NA; J gene: TRBJ1-2; V gene: TRBV29-1; D gene: NA; CDR3 DNA: TGCAGCGTTGAACCCTTTACCGGGACTTCGAGGCATGGCTACACCTTC; CDR3 protein: CSVEPFTGTSRHGYTF
clone size: NA; J gene: TRBJ2-7; V gene: TRBV6-5; D gene: TRBD2; CDR3 DNA: TGTGCCAGCAGAGGGGCCCTGCGGGGGAGAGAGCAGTACTTC; CDR3 protein: CASRGALRGREQYF
clone size: NA; J gene: TRBJ2-1; V gene: TRBV7-2; D gene: TRBD2; CDR3 DNA: TGTGCCAGCAGCTCCCGTGGACTAGGCTCCTACAATGAGCAGTTCTTC; CDR3 protein: CASSSRGLGSYNEQFF
clone size: NA; J gene: TRBJ1-5; V gene: TRBV28; D gene: NA; CDR3 DNA: TGTGCCAGCAGTTTGCCAGGGGCGGTTAATCAGCCCCAGCATTTT; CDR3 protein: CASSLPGAVNQPQHF
clone size: NA; J gene: TRBJ2-3; V gene: TRBV29-1; D gene: NA; CDR3 DNA: TGCAGCGTTCTCCGTCCCTTGACAGATACGCAGTATTTT; CDR3 protein: CSVLRPLTDTQYF
clone size: NA; J gene: TRBJ2-5; V gene: TRBV18; D gene: TRBD2; CDR3 DNA: TGTGCCAGCTCACCAGCCCTAGCGGGAGGAGAGACCCAGTACTTC; CDR3 protein: CASSPALAGGETQYF
clone size: NA; J gene: TRBJ2-4; V gene: TRBV7-3; D gene: NA; CDR3 DNA: TGTGCCAGCAGCTCGAGCGGGAACATTCAGTACTTC; CDR3 protein: CASSSSGNIQYF
clone size: NA; J gene: TRBJ2-5; V gene: TRBV4-3; D gene: NA; CDR3 DNA: TGCGCCAGCAGCCTCCGGCTCCAAGAGACCCAGTACTTC; CDR3 protein: CASSLRLQETQYF
clone size: NA; J gene: TRBJ1-1; V gene: TRBV6-1; D gene: TRBD1; CDR3 DNA: TGTGCCAGCCCGAGGCCGGACAGGGGCTCTGAAGCTTTCTTT; CDR3 protein: CASPRPDRGSEAFF
clone size: NA; J gene: TRBJ2-2; V gene: TRBV12-5; D gene: NA; CDR3 DNA: TGTGCTAGTGGCTCCGGGACCGACTTAGGCGCCGGGGAGCTGTTTTTT; CDR3 protein: CASGSGTDLGAGELFF
clone size: few; J gene: TRBJ1-2; V gene: TRBV5-4; D gene: TRBD1; CDR3 DNA: TGTGCCAGCAGTATTAAGGGACAGGGGGTAGGCTACACCTTC; CDR3 protein: CASSIKGQGVGYTF
clone size: NA; J gene: TRBJ2-7; V gene: TRBV6-1; D gene: NA; CDR3 DNA: TGTGCCAGCAGTCTAGCTGGGGCATACGAGCAGTACTTC; CDR3 protein: CASSLAGAYEQYF
clone size: NA; J gene: TRBJ2-2; V gene: TRBV10-3; D gene: NA; CDR3 DNA: TGTGCCATCAGTGAGATCAGGGGTGCCGGGGAGCTGTTTTTT; CDR3 protein: CAISEIRGAGELFF
clone size: NA; J gene: TRBJ1-5; V gene: TRBV28; D gene: NA; CDR3 DNA: TGTGCCAGCAGTATAATAGGACAGCGCGACCAGCCCCAGCATTTT; CDR3 protein: CASSIIGQRDQPQHF
clone size: once; J gene: TRBJ2-7; V gene: TRBV27; D gene: NA; CDR3 DNA: TGTGCCAGCAGTTTTGGAGGGTTCTACGAGCAGTACTTC; CDR3 protein: CASSFGGFYEQYF
clone size: NA; J gene: TRBJ1-2; V gene: TRBV2; D gene: NA; CDR3 DNA: TGTGCCAGCAGTCGCCGGACGGATCTCGGCGGCTACACCTTC; CDR3 protein: CASSRRTDLGGYTF
clone size: once; J gene: TRBJ1-4; V gene: TRBV6-1; D gene: TRBD1; CDR3 DNA: TGTGCCAGCAGTGGAGGGCCCTATGTGACAGGGACTCATGAAAAACTGTTTTTT; CDR3 protein: CASSGGPYVTGTHEKLFF
clone size: once; J gene: TRBJ2-1; V gene: TRBV7-2; D gene: TRBD2; CDR3 DNA: TGTGCCAGCAGCTTAGGAGGGACTAGCGGTTATTACAATGAGCAGTTCTTC; CDR3 protein: CASSLGGTSGYYNEQFF
clone size: NA; J gene: TRBJ2-6; V gene: TRBV7-3; D gene: NA; CDR3 DNA: TGTGCCAGCAGCTTCCTATCTAACGGCTCTGGGGCCAACGTCCTGACTTTC; CDR3 protein: CASSFLSNGSGANVLTF
clone size: NA; J gene: TRBJ2-6; V gene: TRBV28; D gene: NA; CDR3 DNA: TGTGCCAGCAGTTTTGGGGACGGGGCCAACGTCCTGACTTTC; CDR3 protein: CASSFGDGANVLTF
clone size: NA; J gene: TRBJ1-3; V gene: TRBV10-3; D gene: NA; CDR3 DNA: TGTGCCATCACCCAGGGGCTTGGAGGAAACACCATATATTTT; CDR3 protein: CAITQGLGGNTIYF
clone size: NA; J gene: TRBJ2-3; V gene: TRBV5-1; D gene: NA; CDR3 DNA: TGCGCCAGTGGGACCACAGATACGCAGTATTTT; CDR3 protein: CASGTTDTQYF
clone size: NA; J gene: TRBJ2-7; V gene: TRBV11-2; D gene: TRBD2; CDR3 DNA: TGTGCCAGCAGCTTAGCATGGACTAGCGGCTACGAGCAGTACTTC; CDR3 protein: CASSLAWTSGYEQYF
clone size: NA; J gene: TRBJ2-1; V gene: TRBV6-4; D gene: TRBD2; CDR3 DNA: TGTGCCAGCAGTGCACGACTAGCGGGAGGGTACAATGAGCAGTTCTTC; CDR3 protein: CASSARLAGGYNEQFF
clone size: NA; J gene: TRBJ2-7; V gene: TRBV2; D gene: TRBD2; CDR3 DNA: TGTGCCAGCACTTGGACTAGCACGAGCTCCTACGAGCAGTACTTC; CDR3 protein: CASTWTSTSSYEQYF
clone size: NA; J gene: TRBJ2-7; V gene: TRBV28; D gene: NA; CDR3 DNA: TGTGCCAGCAGTCCATCGGACGGGGCTGGGGAGCAGTACTTC; CDR3 protein: CASSPSDGAGEQYF
clone size: NA; J gene: TRBJ2-3; V gene: TRBV27; D gene: TRBD2; CDR3 DNA: TGTGCCAGCAGTTTACGGGCTAGCGGTAGCACAGATACGCAGTATTTT; CDR3 protein: CASSLRASGSTDTQYF
clone size: NA; J gene: TRBJ2-2; V gene: TRBV5-6; D gene: NA; CDR3 DNA: TGTGCCAGCAGCTTCCCCCAACACGGACGGCCGAACACCGGGGAGCTGTTTTTT; CDR3 protein: CASSFPQHGRPNTGELFF
clone size: NA; J gene: TRBJ1-1; V gene: TRBV6-5; D gene: NA; CDR3 DNA: TGTGCCAGCAGTTACGTCCCGGGTAGGAGCTCCGTAGCTTTCTTT; CDR3 protein: CASSYVPGRSSVAFF
clone size: NA; J gene: TRBJ2-7; V gene: TRBV29-1; D gene: TRBD2; CDR3 DNA: TGCAGCGTTGGGGGGACTAGCGGGACCCGGGCCCCCTACGAGCAGTACTTC; CDR3 protein: CSVGGTSGTRAPYEQYF
clone size: NA; J gene: TRBJ2-3; V gene: TRBV27; D gene: TRBD2; CDR3 DNA: TGTGCCAGCAGCCCACGCAGGGAGCGGGGAGATACGCAGTATTTT; CDR3 protein: CASSPRRERGDTQYF
clone size: once; J gene: TRBJ2-1; V gene: TRBV6-1; D gene: TRBD2; CDR3 DNA: TGTGCCAGCACCAAGCGGGAACAGGCCTACAATGAGCAGTTCTTC; CDR3 protein: CASTKREQAYNEQFF
clone size: NA; J gene: TRBJ2-7; V gene: TRBV19; D gene: NA; CDR3 DNA: TGTGCCAGTAGTCCCTCATCGGCGGGACTCACCCCCTACGAGCAGTACTTC; CDR3 protein: CASSPSSAGLTPYEQYF
clone size: NA; J gene: TRBJ2-1; V gene: TRBV30; D gene: NA; CDR3 DNA: TGTGCCTGGGCCCCCGGGGATGAGCAGTTCTTC; CDR3 protein: CAWAPGDEQFF
clone size: NA; J gene: TRBJ1-1; V gene: TRBV30; D gene: NA; CDR3 DNA: TGTGCCTGGGGACACACCTACGGGGAGACTGAAGCTTTCTTT; CDR3 protein: CAWGHTYGETEAFF